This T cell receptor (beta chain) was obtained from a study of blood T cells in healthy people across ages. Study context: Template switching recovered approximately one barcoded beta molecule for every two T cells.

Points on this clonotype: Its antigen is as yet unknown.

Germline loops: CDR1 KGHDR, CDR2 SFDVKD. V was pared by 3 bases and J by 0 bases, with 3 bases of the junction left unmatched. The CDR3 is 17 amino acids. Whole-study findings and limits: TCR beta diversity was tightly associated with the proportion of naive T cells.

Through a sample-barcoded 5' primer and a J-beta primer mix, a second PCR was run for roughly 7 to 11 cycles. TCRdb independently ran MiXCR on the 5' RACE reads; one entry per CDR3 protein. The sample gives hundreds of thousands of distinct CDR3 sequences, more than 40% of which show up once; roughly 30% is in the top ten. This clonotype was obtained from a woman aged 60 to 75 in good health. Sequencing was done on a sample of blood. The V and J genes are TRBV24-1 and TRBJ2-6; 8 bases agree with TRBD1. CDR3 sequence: CATSDADRGSGANVLTF. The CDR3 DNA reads TGTGCCACCAGTGATGCCGACAGGGGCTCTGGGGCCAACGTCCTGACTTTC.